The text below deals with one T cell receptor beta chain. Its specificity is unknown. This entry comes from a study of lymphopenia after photon versus proton radiotherapy. Study findings and constraints: Under photons, naive T cells and diversity fell while effector/memory populations rose.

The CDR3 is 15 residues long. Germline V gene sequence: CDR1 SGDLS, CDR2 YYNGEE. V gave up 3 bases and J gave up 6 bases, with 16 bases separating them. TCRdb keeps only in-frame clones here, not all; method: immunoSEQ multiplex PCR. The sample has about 40,000 clones; about four fifths are singletons. Sequences were derived from peripheral blood, sampled from a patient treated with proton-based radiotherapy. This chain connects TRBV9 to TRBJ2-1, with a tentative D call TRBD2 (6 bases). The sequence derives from a woman in her 70s with pancreatic cancer. In DNA form, the CDR3 reads TGTGCCAGCAGCGCGGACTATGGGGCCCTCAATGAGCAGTTCTTC. Translated: CASSADYGALNEQFF.